These 28 T cell receptor beta chains were all obtained from the same sample, sequenced in a study of T cell responses to AZD1222 COVID-19 vaccine (dated by TCRdb to the early 2020s). The time point label corresponds to: about 28 days (+/-7) after the second vaccine dose. Libraries were made using the immunoSEQ multiplex PCR assay. The source is immuneACCESS, and TCRdb retained only in-frame sequences with V and J called. Part of the clones is not carried over; for the studies checked, unresolved V genes explain less than half of this, and the remainder is unexplained. The sample yields over 110,000 clones; roughly 93% were counted once. Roughly 9.9% of the sample is taken by the ten largest. Here the sequenced sample was peripheral blood, taken 28 days after the second AZD1222 dose. All receptors come from an adult who received the AZD1222 COVID-19 vaccine.

This chain links TRBV6-4 with TRBJ1-5; D is ambiguous. Trimming removed 3 bases at V and 2 bases at J, with 2 bases between. CDR1 is MRHNA and CDR2 is SNTAGT in the germline V gene. The CDR3 loop spans 12 amino acids. CDR3 amino acids: CASSDGNQPQHF. The DNA for the CDR3 is TGTGCCAGCAGTGATGGCAATCAGCCCCAGCATTTT.

The chain has TRBV15 and TRBJ1-1, with D unresolved. The CDR3 length is 15 residues. Germline V lookup: CDR1 LNHNV, CDR2 YYDKDF (reference sequence). V was cut by 0 bases and J by 2 bases, with 10 bases left in between. The CDR3 loop reads CATSRDRRRNTEAFF. In nucleotides, the CDR3 is TGTGCCACCAGCAGAGATAGGAGGAGAAACACTGAAGCTTTCTTT.

The chain recombines TRBV5-6 with TRBJ2-3; tentative D call: TRBD1 (6 bases). Trimming removed 2 bases at V and 4 bases at J, with 14 bases between. The V gene's germline CDR1 is SGHDT and CDR2 YYEEEE. There are 15 residues in the CDR3. CDR3 coding DNA: TGTGCCAGCAGCTTTACAGGGTTTTATGCAGATACGCAGTATTTT. The encoded protein is CASSFTGFYADTQYF.

V is TRBV5-1 and J is TRBJ1-2; D unresolved. CDR1 and CDR2 from the germline V gene are SGHRS and YFSETQ. The CDR3 extends over 13 amino acids. Trimming took off 4 bases at V and 6 bases at J, with 13 bases between the two ends. CDR3 coding DNA: TGCGCCAGCAGCCTAGGGTTCTCAAATGGCTACACCTTC. The encoded protein is CASSLGFSNGYTF.

V is TRBV5-4 and J is TRBJ2-3; D might be TRBD1 or TRBD2, each matching 6 bases. The germline V gene has CDR1 SGHNT and CDR2 YYREEE (reference sequence). V was shortened by 3 bases and J by 0 bases, with 14 bases between the two germline ends. This CDR3 is 16 amino acids long. As DNA, the CDR3 is TGTGCCAGCAGCTCTTCCGGGGGCACTAGCACAGATACGCAGTATTTT. Protein: CASSSSGGTSTDTQYF.

The CDR3 DNA reads TGCGCCAGCAGCTTAGTAGGGGGCCGGGATGGCTACACCTTC. This codes for CASSLVGGRDGYTF. The V and J genes are TRBV5-1 and TRBJ1-2; 7 nucleotides agree with TRBD1. With V trimmed by 2 bases and J by 6 bases, 7 bases remained unmatched. The germline V gene has CDR1 SGHRS and CDR2 YFSETQ. The length of the CDR3 is 14 residues. Combining the CDR3 with reference TRBV5-1 and TRBJ1-2 gives the whole variable domain KAGVTQTPRYLIKTRGQQVTLSCSPISGHRSVSWYQQTPGQGLQFLFEYFSETQRNKGNFPGRFSGRQFSNSRSEMNVSTLELGDSALYLCASSLVGGRDGYTFGSGTRLTVV.

The J gene is TRBJ1-3, the V gene TRBV4-1; D uncertain. Trimming removed 0 bases at V and 0 bases at J, with 9 bases between. The CDR3 extends over 16 amino acids. The germline V gene encodes CDR1 MGHRA and CDR2 YSYEKL. CDR3 amino acids: CASSQEVTASGNTIYF. The CDR3, as DNA: TGCGCCAGCAGCCAAGAGGTCACCGCCTCTGGAAACACCATATATTTT.

The genes are TRBV2 and TRBJ2-3, with 8 bases that match TRBD2. CDR1 is SNHLY and CDR2 is FYNNEI in the germline V gene. V was pared by 5 bases and J by 6 bases, with 7 bases of the junction left unmatched. This CDR3 is 14 amino acids long. The CDR3 region has the DNA TGTGCCAGCAGTCTCACGGGGGGGCAGGATACGCAGTATTTT. It specifies CASSLTGGQDTQYF. The variable domain in full, completed from reference TRBV2 and TRBJ2-3, reads EPEVTQTPSHQVTQMGQEVILRCVPISNHLYFYWYRQILGQKVEFLVSFYNNEISEKSEIFDDQFSVERPDGSNFTLKIRSTKLEDSAMYFCASSLTGGQDTQYFGPGTRLTVL.

V gene TRBV21-1 combines with J gene TRBJ2-7; the table calls TRBD1, which could not be checked here. TRBV21-1 has pseudogene status. The CDR3 contains 18 residues. CDR3 nucleotides: TGTGCCAGCAGCCCCCGTTACAGGACCCGAGACAGGGCCTACGAGCAGTACTTC. This codes for CASSPRYRTRDRAYEQYF.

The chain joins TRBV28 to TRBJ1-3; no clear D gene. The length of the CDR3 is 11 residues. Trimming took off 6 bases at V and 7 bases at J, with 7 bases between the two ends. Looked up from germline, CDR1 is MDHEN and CDR2 is SYDVKM. DNA for the CDR3: TGTGCCAGCAGCGCGGGGAACACCATATATTTT. Its translation is CASSAGNTIYF.

The chain has TRBV24-1 and TRBJ2-3, with a tentative D call TRBD1 (5 bases). This CDR3 has 15 amino acids. Germline V gene data show CDR1 as KGHDR and CDR2 as SFDVKD. Trimming pared 4 bases from V and 1 base from J, leaving 11 bases between. DNA of the CDR3: TGTGCCACCAGTGACCAGGGTAGGGGCACAGATACGCAGTATTTT. This encodes CATSDQGRGTDTQYF.

DNA of the CDR3: TGTGCCAGCAGCCCGGCCGGGAGAGGGTACAATGAGCAGTTCTTC. Translating gives CASSPAGRGYNEQFF. The genes are TRBV5-4 and TRBJ2-1; tentatively, D is TRBD2 (6 bases). Trimming removed 4 bases at V and 4 bases at J, with 15 bases between. Germline V gene sequence: CDR1 SGHNT, CDR2 YYREEE (reference sequence). This CDR3 is built from 15 residues.

The chain carries TRBV7-2 and TRBJ2-7; no definite D call. The germline V gene encodes CDR1 SGHTA and CDR2 FQGNSA. The germline V and J ends were trimmed by 5 bases and 4 bases, with 9 bases remaining between them. The CDR3 has 12 residues. The CDR3 loop is CASSANTYEQYF. The CDR3 nucleotides are TGTGCCAGCAGCGCCAATACATACGAGCAGTACTTC.

This chain joins TRBV9 and TRBJ2-1; 10 bases agree with TRBD2. The V gene end was trimmed by 4 bases and the J gene end by 7 bases; junction bases not matched to a gene: 8. Per the germline V gene, CDR1 is SGDLS and CDR2 is YYNGEE. CDR3 length: 15 amino acids. The CDR3 region is CASSPESGGVNEQFF. The CDR3 DNA reads as TGTGCCAGCAGCCCAGAGAGCGGGGGGGTTAATGAGCAGTTCTTC.

The V gene is TRBV24-1, the J gene TRBJ2-3; TRBD1 aligns across 10 bases. Germline assignment: CDR1 KGHDR and CDR2 SFDVKD. The CDR3 sequence is 16 residues long. Losses at the gene ends were 3 bases for V and 2 bases for J; bases not matched to a gene: 4. For the CDR3, the DNA is TGTGCCACCAGTGATCGGGGACAGGGGCCCACAGATACGCAGTATTTT. Translating it yields CATSDRGQGPTDTQYF.

The rearrangement joins TRBV13 to TRBJ2-3; no clear D gene. Between the trimmed V and J ends, which lost 5 bases and 2 bases, there was a span of 5 bases. Per the germline V gene, CDR1 is PRHDT and CDR2 is FYEKMQ (reference sequence). The CDR3 runs to 12 residues. CDR3 in DNA: TGTGCCAGCAGCCCTAACACAGATACGCAGTATTTT. Amino acids: CASSPNTDTQYF.

The chain uses TRBV27 and TRBJ2-1; TRBD1 is a possible D gene (5 bases). The CDR3 is 15 amino acids. Deletions cut 2 bases from V and 0 bases from J, with 8 bases between. CDR1 is MNHEY, CDR2 SMNVEV, per germline (reference sequence). The CDR3 nucleotides are TGTGCCAGCAGTTTACAGGGTCTCTCCTACAATGAGCAGTTCTTC. It yields the protein CASSLQGLSYNEQFF.

This chain links TRBV13 with TRBJ1-2; no firm D call. Trimming stripped 1 base from V and 6 bases from J, with 6 bases between. This CDR3 is built from 12 residues. The germline V gene encodes CDR1 PRHDT and CDR2 FYEKMQ (reference sequence). As DNA, the CDR3 is TGTGCCAGCAGCTTAGCGGGCGATGGCTACACCTTC. Translating it yields CASSLAGDGYTF.

V is TRBV6-1 and J is TRBJ2-7; D remains unclear. CDR1 is MNHNS and CDR2 is SASEGT in the germline V gene. The CDR3 is 12 amino acids. CDR3 sequence (DNA): TGTGCCAGCAGTGAAAGTTCGGACCCTCAAGACGTC. Translated: CASSESSDPQDV.

This sequence joins TRBV7-9 and TRBJ2-1; D gene ambiguous. Germline CDR1 reads SEHNR; CDR2 reads FQNEAQ (reference sequence). This CDR3 contains 11 residues. Trimming took off 3 bases at V and 10 bases at J, with 7 bases between the two ends. The CDR3 loop is CASSFMEEQFF. Here the CDR3 DNA reads TGTGCCAGCAGCTTTATGGAAGAGCAGTTCTTC.

The chain recombines TRBV7-3 with TRBJ2-1; perhaps TRBD2 as D (5 bases). V was cut by 3 bases and J by 10 bases, with 13 bases left in between. Germline CDR1 is SGHTA and CDR2 is FQGTGA. The CDR3 runs 13 residues. CDR3 nucleotide sequence: TGTGCCAGCAGCTTGGTTGAGGGCGGCGAGCAGTTCTTC. Translating it yields CASSLVEGGEQFF. Full variable domain (missing parts from reference TRBV7-3 and TRBJ2-1): GAGVSQTPSNKVTEKGKYVELRCDPISGHTALYWYRQSLGQGPEFLIYFQGTGAADDSGLPNDRFFAVRPEGSVSTLKIQRTERGDSAVYLCASSLVEGGEQFFGPGTRLTVL.

This clone was seen many times. The rearrangement joins TRBV7-6 to TRBJ1-5; no reliable D call. Trimming shortened V by 0 bases and J by 1 base, and 7 bases separated the two germline ends. Germline-derived CDR1 and CDR2 are SGHVS and FNYEAQ. The CDR3 is 15 residues long. The CDR3 loop reads CASSLAFGSNQPQHF. DNA of the CDR3: TGTGCCAGCAGCTTAGCGTTCGGAAGCAATCAGCCCCAGCATTTT. Based on the CDR3 plus reference TRBV7-6 and TRBJ1-5, the full variable domain is GAGVSQSPRYKVTKRGQDVALRCDPISGHVSLYWYRQALGQGPEFLTYFNYEAQQDKSGLPNDRFSAERPEGSISTLTIQRTEQRDSAMYRCASSLAFGSNQPQHFGDGTRLSIL.

As concerns this clone: Other DNA sequences in the same sample also yield this CDR3. The V call is TRBV3-1 (or the pseudogene TRBV3-2), the J call TRBJ1-5, with D unclear. CDR1 is LGHDT, CDR2 YNNKEL, per germline (reference sequence). The CDR3 runs 15 residues. Trimming cost V 1 base and J 1 base, with 8 bases left between them. CDR3 DNA: TGTGCCAGCAGCCAAGGGGTAGGGAGCAATCAGCCCCAGCATTTT. It is translated as CASSQGVGSNQPQHF.

The chain carries TRBV5-1 and TRBJ2-1; D is perhaps TRBD1 (6 bases). The CDR3 is made up of 16 amino acids. Germline V gene lookup returns CDR1 SGHRS and CDR2 YFSETQ. Between the trimmed V and J ends, which lost 3 bases and 5 bases, there was a span of 18 bases. CDR3 in DNA: TGCGCCAGCAGCTCCCATAACAGGGCTGCCGACAATGAGCAGTTCTTC. This encodes CASSSHNRAADNEQFF.

V usage is TRBV3-1 (or the pseudogene TRBV3-2) and J usage is TRBJ1-1; no clear D gene. The CDR3 loop spans 12 amino acids. V was clipped by 0 bases and J by 9 bases, with 8 bases between them. The germline gives CDR1 LGHDT, CDR2 YNNKEL (reference sequence). CDR3 sequence: CASSQDRDQAFF. The CDR3 bases are TGTGCCAGCAGCCAAGATCGGGATCAAGCTTTCTTT.

This clone was observed once. The V call is TRBV9, the J call TRBJ1-2, with a tentative D call TRBD1 (5 bases). CDR1 and CDR2 (germline): SGDLS, YYNGEE. The CDR3 sequence is 15 residues long. V was clipped by 3 bases and J by 4 bases, with 16 bases between them. Here the CDR3 reads CASSAGAGVIYGYTF. Written as DNA, the CDR3 is TGTGCCAGCAGCGCGGGAGCGGGGGTTATCTATGGCTACACCTTC.

This clone was detected many times. The chain's CDR3 is CASSYDGNQPQHF. The DNA of the CDR3 is TGTGCCAGCAGTTACGACGGGAATCAGCCCCAGCATTTT. V is TRBV6-5 and J is TRBJ1-5; D gene unclear. The CDR3 is 13 amino acids. Germline V gene data show CDR1 as MNHEY and CDR2 as SVGAGI. The V end was cut by 2 bases, the J end by 4 bases, with 6 bases between.

The rearrangement joins TRBV30 to TRBJ1-2; the D is unclear. The CDR3 spans 13 residues. Germline V CDR1 and CDR2: GTSNPN, SVGIG (reference sequence). Between the trimmed V and J ends, which lost 1 base and 4 bases, there was a span of 10 bases. In nucleotides, the CDR3 is TGTGCCTGGAGTGCCCCCCGGACCTATGGCTACACCTTC. This sequence encodes CAWSAPRTYGYTF.